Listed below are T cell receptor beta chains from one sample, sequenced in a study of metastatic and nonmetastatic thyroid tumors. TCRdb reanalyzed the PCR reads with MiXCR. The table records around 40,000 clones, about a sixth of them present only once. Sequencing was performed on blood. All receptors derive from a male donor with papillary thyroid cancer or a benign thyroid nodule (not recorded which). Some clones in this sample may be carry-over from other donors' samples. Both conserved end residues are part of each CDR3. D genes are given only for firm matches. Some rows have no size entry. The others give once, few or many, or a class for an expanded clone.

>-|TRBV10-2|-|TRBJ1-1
CASRAIETGPAEAFF
TGCGCCAGCAGAGCCATAGAAACAGGGCCCGCTGAAGCTTTCTTT
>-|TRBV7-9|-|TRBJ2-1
CASSLILSVPVGDF
TGTGCCAGCAGCTTAATTTTATCGGTACCCGTCGGGGATTTC
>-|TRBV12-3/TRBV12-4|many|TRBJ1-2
CASSLPDSAQSRGYTF
TGTGCCAGCAGTCTCCCCGACAGTGCCCAGAGCCGTGGCTACACCTTC
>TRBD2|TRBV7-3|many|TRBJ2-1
CASSPPGLASDEQFF
TGTGCCAGCAGCCCCCCGGGACTAGCGAGCGATGAGCAGTTCTTC
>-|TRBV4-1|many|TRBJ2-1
CASSQDQAGGSSYNEQFF
TGCGCCAGCAGCCAAGATCAGGCAGGAGGGAGCTCCTACAATGAGCAGTTCTTC
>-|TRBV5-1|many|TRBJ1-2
CASSLVPQGGYTF
TGCGCCAGCAGCTTGGTTCCCCAAGGCGGCTACACCTTC
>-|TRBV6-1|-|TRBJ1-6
CASTAGWGFAYNSPLHF
TGTGCCAGCACCGCAGGGTGGGGATTCGCCTATAATTCACCCCTCCACTTT
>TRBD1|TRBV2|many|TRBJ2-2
CASRTGVAGELFF
TGTGCCAGCAGGACAGGGGTCGCCGGGGAGCTGTTTTTT
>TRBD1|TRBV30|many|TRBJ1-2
CAWTHRGLYGYTF
TGTGCCTGGACTCACAGGGGACTCTATGGCTACACCTTC
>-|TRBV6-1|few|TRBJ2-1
CASSPRLSGPQFF
TGTGCCAGCAGTCCCCGACTAAGCGGGCCCCAGTTCTTC
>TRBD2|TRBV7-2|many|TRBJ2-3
CASTSQAGLAGYTQYF
TGTGCCAGCACTTCACAAGCGGGACTAGCGGGGTATACGCAGTATTTT
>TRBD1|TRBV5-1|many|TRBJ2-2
CASSHPDREGDTGELFF
TGCGCCAGCAGCCACCCCGACAGGGAAGGGGACACCGGGGAGCTGTTTTTT
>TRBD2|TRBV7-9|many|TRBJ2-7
CASSLFLAGDEQYF
TGTGCCAGCAGCCTATTTCTAGCGGGGGACGAGCAGTACTTC
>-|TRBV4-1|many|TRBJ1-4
CASSPPPILGREKLFF
TGCGCCAGCAGCCCGCCGCCGATCCTGGGACGAGAAAAACTGTTTTTT
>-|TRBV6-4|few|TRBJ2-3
CASSDPTIGDTDTQYF
TGTGCCAGCAGTGACCCGACTATCGGAGACACAGATACGCAGTATTTT
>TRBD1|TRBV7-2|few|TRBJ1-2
CASSPSVTGGDGYTF
TGTGCCAGCAGCCCCAGTGTGACAGGGGGCGATGGCTACACCTTC
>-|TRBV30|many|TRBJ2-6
CAWRGGANVLTF
TGTGCCTGGAGGGGTGGGGCCAACGTCCTGACTTTC
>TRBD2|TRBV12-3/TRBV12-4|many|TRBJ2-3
CASRLIGLAVFDTQYF
TGTGCCAGCAGGCTCATCGGACTAGCGGTTTTTGATACGCAGTATTTT
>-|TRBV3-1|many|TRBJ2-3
CASSQGPAQYF
TGTGCCAGCAGCCAAGGTCCCGCGCAGTATTTT